This T cell receptor (beta chain) derives from a study of cytomegalovirus exposure and HLA in healthy donors. At the level of the study: Falling in the Caucasian-associated ancestry cluster were about four fifths of 398 genotyped donors.

PCR involved 60 Vbeta and 13 Jbeta primers. Profiling relied on immunoSEQ multiplex PCR, and the TCRdb table lists in-frame clones only, not all of them. The sample shows tens of thousands of clones, about two thirds of them seen only once. This clonotype originated in a woman aged 50 to 60 in good health and CMV-seropositive. Sample: PBMCs.

As DNA, the CDR3 is TGCAGCGTTGTCGGCTCTGGGGCCAACGTCCTGACTTTC. This encodes CSVVGSGANVLTF. The chain combines TRBV29-1 with TRBJ2-6; no clear D gene. Trimming left V 4 bases short and J 0 bases short, with 4 bases between. This CDR3 comprises 13 residues. From germline, CDR1 is SQVTM and CDR2 ANQGSEA. The entire variable domain, with the rest obtained from reference TRBV29-1 and TRBJ2-6, is as follows: SAVISQKPSRDICQRGTSLTIQCQVDSQVTMMFWYRQQPGQSLTLIATANQGSEATYESGFVIDKFPISRPNLTFSTLTVSNMSPEDSSIYLCSVVGSGANVLTFGAGSRLTVL.